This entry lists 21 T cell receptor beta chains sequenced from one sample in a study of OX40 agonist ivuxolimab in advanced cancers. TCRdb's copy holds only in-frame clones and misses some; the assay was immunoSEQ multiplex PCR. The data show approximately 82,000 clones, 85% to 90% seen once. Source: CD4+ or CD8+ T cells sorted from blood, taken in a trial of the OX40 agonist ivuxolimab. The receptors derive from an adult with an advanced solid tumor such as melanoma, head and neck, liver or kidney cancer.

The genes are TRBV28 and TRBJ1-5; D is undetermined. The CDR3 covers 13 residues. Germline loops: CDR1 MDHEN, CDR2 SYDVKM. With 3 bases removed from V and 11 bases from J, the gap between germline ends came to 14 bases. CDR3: CASSFSDPRTQHF. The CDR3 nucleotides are TGTGCCAGCAGTTTCTCGGACCCTAGGACCCAGCATTTT.

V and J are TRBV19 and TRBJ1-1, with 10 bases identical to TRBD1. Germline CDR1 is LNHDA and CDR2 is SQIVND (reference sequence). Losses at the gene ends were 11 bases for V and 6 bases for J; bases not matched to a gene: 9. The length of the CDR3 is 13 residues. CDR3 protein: CASGDRGFAEAFF. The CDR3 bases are TGTGCCTCCGGGGACAGGGGCTTCGCTGAAGCTTTCTTT.

CDR3 residues: CAWSVPLPQDTQYF. The CDR3 coding sequence is TGTGCCTGGAGTGTACCCCTCCCTCAAGATACGCAGTATTTT. The J gene is TRBJ2-3, the V gene TRBV30; D gene unclear. The CDR3 sequence is 14 residues long. Germline V gene lookup returns CDR1 GTSNPN and CDR2 SVGIG (reference sequence). V gave up 0 bases and J gave up 5 bases, with 12 bases separating them.

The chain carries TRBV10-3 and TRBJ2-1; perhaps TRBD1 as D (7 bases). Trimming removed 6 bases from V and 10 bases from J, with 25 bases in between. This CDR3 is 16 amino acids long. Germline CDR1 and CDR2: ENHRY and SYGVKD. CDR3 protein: CAISEAAGLRDSEQFF. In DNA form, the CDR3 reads TGTGCCATCAGCGAGGCCGCGGGACTCCGGGACAGCGAGCAGTTCTTC.

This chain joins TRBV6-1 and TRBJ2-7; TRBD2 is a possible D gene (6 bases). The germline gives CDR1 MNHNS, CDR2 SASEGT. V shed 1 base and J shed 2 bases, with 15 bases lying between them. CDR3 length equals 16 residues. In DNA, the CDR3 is TGTGCCAGCAGTGAAGGGCGGGGTACGCACGCCTACGAGCAGTACTTC. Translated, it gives CASSEGRGTHAYEQYF.

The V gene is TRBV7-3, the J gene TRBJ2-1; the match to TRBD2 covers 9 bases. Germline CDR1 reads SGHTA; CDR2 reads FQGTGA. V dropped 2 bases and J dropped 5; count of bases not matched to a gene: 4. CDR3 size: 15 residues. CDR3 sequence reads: CASSLEAGGNNEQFF. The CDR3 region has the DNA TGTGCCAGCAGCTTAGAAGCGGGAGGAAACAATGAGCAGTTCTTC.

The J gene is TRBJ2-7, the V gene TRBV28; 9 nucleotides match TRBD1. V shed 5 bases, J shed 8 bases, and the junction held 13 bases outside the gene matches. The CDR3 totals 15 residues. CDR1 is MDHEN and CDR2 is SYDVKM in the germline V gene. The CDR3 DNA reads TGTGCCAGCAGTAACACCGGGACAGGGAAGGAGAAGCAGTACTTC. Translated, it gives CASSNTGTGKEKQYF.

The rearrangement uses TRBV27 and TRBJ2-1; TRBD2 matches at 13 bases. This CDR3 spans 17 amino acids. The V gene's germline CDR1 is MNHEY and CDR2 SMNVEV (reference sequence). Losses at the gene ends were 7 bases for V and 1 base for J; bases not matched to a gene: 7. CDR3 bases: TGTGCCAGCAAAGGACTAGCGGGAGAGGTGTCCTACAATGAGCAGTTCTTC. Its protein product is CASKGLAGEVSYNEQFF.

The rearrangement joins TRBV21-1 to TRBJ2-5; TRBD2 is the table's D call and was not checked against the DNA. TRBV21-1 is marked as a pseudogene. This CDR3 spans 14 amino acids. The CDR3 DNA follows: TGTGCCAGCAGCAATGAAGGAGACCAAGAGACCCAGTACTTC. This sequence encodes CASSNEGDQETQYF.

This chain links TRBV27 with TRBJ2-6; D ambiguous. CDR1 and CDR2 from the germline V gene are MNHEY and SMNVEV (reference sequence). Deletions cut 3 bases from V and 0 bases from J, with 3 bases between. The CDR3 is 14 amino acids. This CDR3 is CASSLLSGANVLTF. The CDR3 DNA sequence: TGTGCCAGCAGTTTGCTCTCTGGGGCCAACGTCCTGACTTTC. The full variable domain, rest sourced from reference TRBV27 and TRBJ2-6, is EAQVTQNPRYLITVTGKKLTVTCSQNMNHEYMSWYRQDPGLGLRQIYYSMNVEVTDKGDVPEGYKVSRKEKRNFPLILESPSPNQTSLYFCASSLLSGANVLTFGAGSRLTVL.

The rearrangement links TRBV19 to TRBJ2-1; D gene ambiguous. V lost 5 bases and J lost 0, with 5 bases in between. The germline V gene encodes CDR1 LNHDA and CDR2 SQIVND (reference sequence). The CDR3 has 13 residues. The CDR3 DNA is TGTGCCAGTAGTTTCGGCTCCTACAATGAGCAGTTCTTC. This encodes CASSFGSYNEQFF.

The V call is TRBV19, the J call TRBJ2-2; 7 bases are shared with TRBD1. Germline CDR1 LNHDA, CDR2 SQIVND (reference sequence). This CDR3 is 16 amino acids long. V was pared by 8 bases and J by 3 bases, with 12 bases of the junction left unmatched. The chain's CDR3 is CASVKGASTDTGELFF. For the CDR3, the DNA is TGTGCCAGTGTGAAGGGGGCGTCTACGGACACCGGGGAGCTGTTTTTT.

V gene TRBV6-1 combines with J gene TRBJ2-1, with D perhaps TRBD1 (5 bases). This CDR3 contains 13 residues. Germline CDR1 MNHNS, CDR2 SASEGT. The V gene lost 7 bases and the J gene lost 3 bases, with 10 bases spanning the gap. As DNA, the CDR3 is TGTGCCAGCAAGACCACAGGCTACAATGAGCAGTTCTTC. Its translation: CASKTTGYNEQFF.

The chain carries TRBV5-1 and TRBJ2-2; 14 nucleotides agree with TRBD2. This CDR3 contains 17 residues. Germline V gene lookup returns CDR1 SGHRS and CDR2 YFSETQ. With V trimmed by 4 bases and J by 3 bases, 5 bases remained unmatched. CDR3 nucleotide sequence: TGCGCCAGCAGCACAGGACTAGCGGGAGGTTACACCGGGGAGCTGTTTTTT. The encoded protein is CASSTGLAGGYTGELFF. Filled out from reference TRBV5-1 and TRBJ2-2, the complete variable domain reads KAGVTQTPRYLIKTRGQQVTLSCSPISGHRSVSWYQQTPGQGLQFLFEYFSETQRNKGNFPGRFSGRQFSNSRSEMNVSTLELGDSALYLCASSTGLAGGYTGELFFGEGSRLTVL.

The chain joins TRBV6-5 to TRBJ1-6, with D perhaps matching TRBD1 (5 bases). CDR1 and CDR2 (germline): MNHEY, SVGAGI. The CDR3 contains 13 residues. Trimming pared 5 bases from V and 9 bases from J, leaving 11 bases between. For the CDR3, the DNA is TGTGCCAGCAGTGGCCAGGGAGGTTCACCCCTCCACTTT. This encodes CASSGQGGSPLHF.

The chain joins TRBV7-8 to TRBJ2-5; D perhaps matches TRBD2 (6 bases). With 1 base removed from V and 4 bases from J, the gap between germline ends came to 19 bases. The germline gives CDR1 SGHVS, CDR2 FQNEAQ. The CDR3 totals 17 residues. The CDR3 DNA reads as TGTGCCAGCAGCTTAGGATTGGGGGGAGTAGGCCTAGAGACCCAGTACTTC. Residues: CASSLGLGGVGLETQYF.

The CDR3 here is CASNIGQDGDYGYTF. CDR3 in DNA: TGTGCCAGCAATATAGGACAGGACGGGGACTATGGCTACACCTTC. The chain has TRBV6-6 and TRBJ1-2; 7 bases line up with TRBD1. Germline values: CDR1 MNHNY, CDR2 SVGAGI (reference sequence). The CDR3 is made up of 15 amino acids. V lost 7 bases, J lost 3 bases, and 11 bases stayed unmatched.

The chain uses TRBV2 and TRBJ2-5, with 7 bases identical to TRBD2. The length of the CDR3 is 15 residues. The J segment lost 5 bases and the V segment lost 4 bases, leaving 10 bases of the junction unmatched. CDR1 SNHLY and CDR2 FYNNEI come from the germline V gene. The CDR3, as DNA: TGTGCCAGCAGTGTTCTGGGGGGGGTCCGGGAGACCCAGTACTTC. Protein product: CASSVLGGVRETQYF.

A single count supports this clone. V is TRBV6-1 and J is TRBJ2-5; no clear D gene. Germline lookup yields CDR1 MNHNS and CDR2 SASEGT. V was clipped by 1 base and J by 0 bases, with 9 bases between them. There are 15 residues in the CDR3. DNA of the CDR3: TGTGCCAGCAGTGAAGGGGTCCAGAACCAAGAGACCCAGTACTTC. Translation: CASSEGVQNQETQYF.

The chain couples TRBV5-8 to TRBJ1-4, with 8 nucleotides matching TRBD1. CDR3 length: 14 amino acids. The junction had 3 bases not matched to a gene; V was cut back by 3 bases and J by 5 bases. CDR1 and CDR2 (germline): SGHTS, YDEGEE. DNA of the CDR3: TGTGCCAGCAGCTCCGGGACAGGAAATGAAAAACTGTTTTTT. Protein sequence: CASSSGTGNEKLFF.

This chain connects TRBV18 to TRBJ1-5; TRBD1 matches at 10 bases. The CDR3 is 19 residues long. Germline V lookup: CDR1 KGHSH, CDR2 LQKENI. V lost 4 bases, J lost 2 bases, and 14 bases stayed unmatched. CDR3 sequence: CASSHSRDRGAGGNQPQHF. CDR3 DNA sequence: TGTGCCAGCTCACACAGCCGGGACAGGGGAGCCGGGGGCAATCAGCCCCAGCATTTT.